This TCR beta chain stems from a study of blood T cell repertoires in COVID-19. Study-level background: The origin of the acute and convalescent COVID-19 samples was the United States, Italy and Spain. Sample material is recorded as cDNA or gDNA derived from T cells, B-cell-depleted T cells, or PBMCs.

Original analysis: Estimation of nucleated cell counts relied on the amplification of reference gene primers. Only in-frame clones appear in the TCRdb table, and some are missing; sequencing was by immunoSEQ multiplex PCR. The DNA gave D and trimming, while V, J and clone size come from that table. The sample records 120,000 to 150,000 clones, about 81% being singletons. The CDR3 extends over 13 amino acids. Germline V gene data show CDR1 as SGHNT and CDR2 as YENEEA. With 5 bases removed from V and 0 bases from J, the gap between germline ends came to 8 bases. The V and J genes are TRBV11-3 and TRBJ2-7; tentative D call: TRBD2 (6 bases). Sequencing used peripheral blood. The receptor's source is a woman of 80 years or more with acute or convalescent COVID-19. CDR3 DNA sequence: TGTGCCAGCAGCGGGGGGAACTCCTACGAGCAGTACTTC. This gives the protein CASSGGNSYEQYF.